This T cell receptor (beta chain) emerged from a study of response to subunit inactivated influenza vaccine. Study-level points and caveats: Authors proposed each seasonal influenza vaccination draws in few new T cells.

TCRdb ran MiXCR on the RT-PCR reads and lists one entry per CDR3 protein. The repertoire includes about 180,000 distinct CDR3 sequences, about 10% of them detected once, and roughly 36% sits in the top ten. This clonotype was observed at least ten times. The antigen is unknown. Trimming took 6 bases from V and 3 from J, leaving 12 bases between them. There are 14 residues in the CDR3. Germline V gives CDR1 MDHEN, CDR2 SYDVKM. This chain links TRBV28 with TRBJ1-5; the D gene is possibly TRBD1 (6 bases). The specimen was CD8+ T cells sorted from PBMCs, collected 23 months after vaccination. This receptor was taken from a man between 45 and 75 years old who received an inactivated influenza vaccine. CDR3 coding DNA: TGTGCCAGCAGCCTAAGGGGGATCAATCAGCCCCAGCATTTT. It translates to CASSLRGINQPQHF.